This T cell receptor (beta chain) emerged from a study of molecular identifiers for immune sequencing clone quantification (dated by TCRdb to between 2018 and 2020). Background on the whole study: For a replicate experiment, RNA from roughly 18,000 or 92,000 naive CD8 T cells was divided into five aliquots, and four of the five aliquots were sequenced. CD8 T cells were used in a methods study to benchmark molecular-identifier clustering-based TCR repertoire sequencing (MIDCIRS) and TCR RNA copy counting.

Sequences LGHDT (CDR1) and YNNKEL (CDR2) are obtained from the germline V gene (reference sequence). The CDR3 spans 14 residues, from the cysteine through the phenylalanine. The only DNA kept is the CDR3, 42 bases in frame from the first base. Here V drops 1 base and J drops 6 bases, and the junction holds 3 bases not matched to any gene. This clonotype was seen only a few times. No antigen is known for it. Base qualities are not recorded, but no much larger clone differs from it by a single base. Libraries were constructed by PCR. TCRdb records Illumina HiSeq 4000 as the sequencer. Bulk TCR libraries were made following a previously described method, with the TCR primers given in Table S5. The Qiagen AllPrep DNA/RNA kit was used to purify total RNA. Before analysis, reads from multiple sequencing runs of the same library were pooled. Per the source publication's procedure: Reads were retained only if an exact TCR constant sequence was present, and the retained reads were trimmed to 150 nt and grouped according to their 12-nt molecular barcodes. Reads inside each barcode group were sub-clustered using a 15% Levenshtein threshold, and a quality-weighted consensus sequence was constructed for each RNA molecule. Non-functional sequences were discarded, and so were lower-count sequences lying one edit away from another sequence. Barcode sub-clusters with fewer than 20% of the maximum read count were removed, based on fitting two negative binomial distributions. The public reads were run again by TCRdb, first through fastp at Q25 and then through MiXCR, and only productive beta chains were kept. Rows are combined by CDR3 protein, so each entry shows the most common genes and DNA. The V and J calls follow TCRdb's processing rather than the paper's. The sample records some 650,000 distinct CDR3 sequences, about 20% of which are singletons. In total, the top ten clones hold roughly 0.83% of the sample.

Broad study findings and their caveats: Spiked-in Jurkat TCR RNA equivalent to a single cell was reported to be detectable even among 850,000 to 1,000,000 naive CD8 T cells. The sizes of highly expanded clones could end up underestimated when identical TCR molecules share a barcode. Modeling estimated roughly 3.2 recovered TCR RNA copies per cell, compared with about 10 by digital PCR, which implies approximately 30% capture efficiency. When barcode sub-clustering was omitted, TCR diversity was inflated by chimeric consensus sequences, with chimeras reaching as high as 47%. The naive libraries included spiked-in Jurkat TCR RNA (roughly nine copies' worth), and this Jurkat TCR RNA is not part of the donor repertoire. In CMV-specific effector cells, over 99% of molecules were held by clones above 20 RNA copies, whereas under 1% of molecules were held by such clones in naive cells.

Naive CD8 T cell libraries were made from roughly 18,000 to 920,000 sorted cells using 10%, 30% or 50% of purified RNA. Naive CD8 T cells were FACS-sorted as CD8+CD4-CCR7+CD45RA+ on a BD FACSAria II into RLT Plus buffer. To test detection sensitivity, Jurkat RNA equivalent to more than 8 TCR copies was spiked into samples of about 18,000-1,000,000 naive CD8 T cells. CD8 T cells were enriched using RosetteSep CD8+ T Cell Enrichment Cocktail and Ficoll-Paque, and the enriched cells then underwent ACK red cell lysis. The V and J segments used are TRBV3-1 and TRBJ2-5; TRBD1 fits 9 bases in the junction. This TCR was sampled from a human donor in good health. Some libraries in this study had Jurkat cell RNA spiked in. Sample: naive CD8+ T cells from blood, with Jurkat cell RNA spiked in. In light of the paper, this sample's cell subset or site label describes: FACS-sorted CD8+CD4-CCR7+CD45RA+ naive T cells. The DNA sequence reads TGTGCCAGCAGCCAAGTTGGACAGGGGCAGACCCAGTACTTC. The translation is CASSQVGQGQTQYF.